This T cell receptor beta chain derives from a study of response to subunit inactivated influenza vaccine. On this clonotype: Its cognate antigen is unknown.

Via MiXCR, TCRdb re-called the RT-PCR reads, giving one row per CDR3 protein. Here the sample spans about 500,000 distinct CDR3 sequences, 16% being singletons. Findings and limits, study-wide: Each seasonal flu vaccination may recruit only limited new T cells, authors suggested.

The germline V gene has CDR1 DFQATT and CDR2 SNEGSKA (reference sequence). The CDR3 contains 13 residues. Trimming pared 6 bases from V and 3 bases from J, leaving 14 bases between. Sequenced here: CD4+ T cells sorted from PBMCs, sampled around 25 months after vaccination. This TCR derives from a man aged 45-69 years who received an inactivated influenza vaccine. This sequence joins TRBV20-1 and TRBJ2-5; the D gene could be TRBD1 or TRBD2 (5 bases each). CDR3 residues: CSARGSGEETQYF. In nucleotides, the CDR3 is TGCAGTGCACGGGGCTCCGGGGAAGAGACCCAGTACTTC.